The T cell receptor (beta chain) under discussion was sequenced for a study of blood T cell repertoires in COVID-19. Source study methods: Amplified reference gene primers provided the basis for estimating nucleated cell counts. Profiled with immunoSEQ multiplex PCR; TCRdb holds only in-frame clones, not every one. V and J calls and clone size are those listed in that table; D and trimming were worked out from the DNA. The sample records about 210,000 clones, 82% being singletons. This CDR3 is built from 14 residues. The ends lost 7 bases at V and 4 bases at J; junction bases unmatched: 7. Germline V CDR1 and CDR2: SGHRS, YFSETQ. Seattle patients were enrolled during active infection and followed longitudinally.

The V gene is TRBV5-1, the J gene TRBJ1-1; 10 bases fit TRBD1. Sequencing was performed on peripheral blood. The sequence was obtained from a woman aged 55-75 years with COVID-19, enrolled during active disease. Here the CDR3 reads CASSTGGRSTEAFF. CDR3 coding DNA: TGCGCCAGCTCGACAGGGGGCCGTAGCACTGAAGCTTTCTTT.